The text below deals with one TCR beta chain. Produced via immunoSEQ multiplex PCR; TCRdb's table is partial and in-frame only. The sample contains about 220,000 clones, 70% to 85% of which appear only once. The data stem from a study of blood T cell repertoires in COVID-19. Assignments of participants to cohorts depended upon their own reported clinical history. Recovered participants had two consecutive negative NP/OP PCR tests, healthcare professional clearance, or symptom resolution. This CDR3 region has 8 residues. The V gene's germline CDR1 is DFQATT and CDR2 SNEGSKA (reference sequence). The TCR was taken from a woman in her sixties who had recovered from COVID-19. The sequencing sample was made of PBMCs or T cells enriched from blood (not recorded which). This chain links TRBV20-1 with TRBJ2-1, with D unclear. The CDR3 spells CSTNAGFF. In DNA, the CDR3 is TGCAGCACCAACGCCGGGTTCTTC.